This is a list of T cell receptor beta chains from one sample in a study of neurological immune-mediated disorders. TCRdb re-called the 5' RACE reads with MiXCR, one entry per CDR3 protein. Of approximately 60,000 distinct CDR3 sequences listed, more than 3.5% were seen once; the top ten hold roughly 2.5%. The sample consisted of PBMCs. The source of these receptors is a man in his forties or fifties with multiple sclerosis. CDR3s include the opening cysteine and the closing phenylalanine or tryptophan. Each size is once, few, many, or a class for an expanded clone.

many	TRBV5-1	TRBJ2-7	CASSLGRRGLDEQYF
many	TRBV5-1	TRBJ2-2	CASGLGTGELFF
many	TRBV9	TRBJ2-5	CASSLHGMETQYF
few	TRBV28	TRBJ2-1	CASSLSAGPSYNEQFF
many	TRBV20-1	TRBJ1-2	CSARATRTGGGYTF
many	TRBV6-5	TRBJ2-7	CASSSFFSWTAQYF
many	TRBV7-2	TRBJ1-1	CASSLVSGNEAFF
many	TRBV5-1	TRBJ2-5	CASRAPRVGAGGPGETQYF
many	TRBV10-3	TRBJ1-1	CAIRRDMNTEAFF
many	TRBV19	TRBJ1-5	CASSGVRDSGQPQHF
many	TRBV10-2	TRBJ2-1	CASSGEGGGGNEQFF
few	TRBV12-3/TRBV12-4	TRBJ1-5	CASSTSLQPQHF